Listed here are 30 T cell receptor beta chains from one sample, sequenced in a study of cytomegalovirus exposure and HLA in healthy donors. With 60 Vbeta and 13 Jbeta primers, the PCR was carried out. Clones were read by immunoSEQ multiplex PCR, and TCRdb kept only the in-frame ones, dropping some. This sample has 60,000 to 70,000 clones, with roughly 80% found just once. Sample: PBMCs. These receptors originate from a woman aged 30 to 39 in good health and CMV-seronegative.

The table lists this clone with a few counts. The rearrangement links TRBV4-1 to TRBJ2-7, with 7 positions matching TRBD2. V dropped 1 base and J dropped 2; count of bases not matched to a gene: 11. The germline V gene has CDR1 MGHRA and CDR2 YSYEKL. The CDR3 runs 17 residues. The CDR3 spells CASSQGVVWRGTYEQYV. The CDR3 DNA is TGCGCCAGCAGCCAAGGGGTAGTCTGGCGGGGGACCTACGAGCAGTACGTC.

V usage is TRBV2 and J usage is TRBJ1-1; no clear D. The CDR3 is 13 residues long. Germline CDR1 and CDR2: SNHLY and FYNNEI. Trimming cost V 6 bases and J 0 bases, with 8 bases left between them. The CDR3 here is CASSSGVNTEAFF. CDR3 sequence (DNA): TGTGCCAGCAGCTCCGGAGTGAACACTGAAGCTTTCTTT.

The chain carries TRBV7-2 and TRBJ2-3; 13 nucleotides line up with TRBD2. CDR1 is SGHTA, CDR2 FQGNSA, per germline. This CDR3 is 14 amino acids long. The junction had 3 bases not matched to a gene; V was cut back by 4 bases and J by 8 bases. DNA of the CDR3: TGTGCCAGCAGCTCTGGGACTAGCGGGACTACGCAGTATTTT. It yields the protein CASSSGTSGTTQYF.

V and J are TRBV6-4 and TRBJ2-3; tentative D call: TRBD2 (7 bases). This CDR3 region has 15 residues. From germline, CDR1 is MRHNA and CDR2 SNTAGT. Trimming took 2 bases from V and 0 from J, leaving 9 bases between them. Here the CDR3 reads CASSDGGASTDTQYF. The CDR3 DNA follows: TGTGCCAGCAGTGACGGGGGGGCTAGCACAGATACGCAGTATTTT.

The chain carries TRBV20-1 and TRBJ2-5; D is ambiguous. V shed 6 bases and J shed 5 bases, with 10 bases lying between them. This CDR3 has 11 residues. Germline V gene lookup returns CDR1 DFQATT and CDR2 SNEGSKA (reference sequence). For the CDR3, the DNA is TGCAGTGCCCTATTTTCGGAGACCCAGTACTTC. Translated: CSALFSETQYF.

The chain joins TRBV19 to TRBJ1-4, with D possibly being TRBD1 (6 bases). Deletions cut 6 bases from V and 7 bases from J, with 9 bases between. CDR1 LNHDA and CDR2 SQIVND come from the germline V gene (reference sequence). This CDR3 is built from 12 residues. CDR3 sequence (DNA): TGTGCCAGTAGGACACAGGGTGAAAAACTGTTTTTT. Its translation is CASRTQGEKLFF.

V and J are TRBV30 and TRBJ2-1, with D possibly TRBD1 on 6 matching bases. V was shortened by 5 bases and J by 9 bases, with 14 bases between the two germline ends. The CDR3 length is 12 residues. The V gene's germline CDR1 is GTSNPN and CDR2 SVGIG (reference sequence). CDR3 residues: CAWRDIGGEQFF. DNA for the CDR3: TGTGCCTGGCGGGACATTGGAGGTGAGCAGTTCTTC.

The rearrangement uses TRBV2 and TRBJ2-6; TRBD2 matches at 10 bases. The J segment lost 1 base and the V segment lost 7 bases, leaving 16 bases of the junction unmatched. The CDR3 has 20 amino acids. CDR1 is SNHLY, CDR2 FYNNEI, per germline. The CDR3 region is CASIPTRLLAGTSGANVLTF. The CDR3 nucleotides read TGTGCCAGCATTCCTACTCGGCTACTAGCGGGGACATCTGGGGCCAACGTCCTGACTTTC.

This sequence joins TRBV18 and TRBJ1-2; the D is unclear. The CDR3 length is 15 residues. The V end was cut by 3 bases, the J end by 8 bases, with 19 bases between. In germline, CDR1 is KGHSH, CDR2 LQKENI. The CDR3 bases are TGTGCCAGCTCACCTCCGGGATCAGGAGCGGGAGGCTACACCTTC. Translated: CASSPPGSGAGGYTF. The whole variable domain, remainder taken from reference TRBV18 and TRBJ1-2, is NAGVMQNPRHLVRRRGQEARLRCSPMKGHSHVYWYRQLPEEGLKFMVYLQKENIIDESGMPKERFSAEFPKEGPSILRIQQVVRGDSAAYFCASSPPGSGAGGYTFGSGTRLTVV.

The V and J genes are TRBV15 and TRBJ2-2; no clear D. This CDR3 spans 15 amino acids. V was shortened by 1 base and J by 0 bases, with 6 bases between the two germline ends. CDR1 and CDR2 (germline): LNHNV, YYDKDF (reference sequence). Here the CDR3 reads CATSRGSANTGELFF. In DNA form, the CDR3 reads TGTGCCACCAGCAGAGGATCGGCGAACACCGGGGAGCTGTTTTTT.

The chain is built from TRBV7-2 and TRBJ1-1, with 7 bases that match TRBD1. This CDR3 is 15 amino acids long. Trimming removed 5 bases from V and 0 bases from J; junction bases left unmatched: 6. CDR1 and CDR2 (germline): SGHTA, FQGNSA. The CDR3 DNA sequence: TGTGCCAGCAGCCGACAGACAGGGATGAACACTGAAGCTTTCTTT. Encoded protein: CASSRQTGMNTEAFF.

V gene TRBV14 combines with J gene TRBJ2-7, with 10 nucleotides matching TRBD1. The CDR3 is 14 residues long. V gave up 4 bases and J gave up 2 bases; unmatched junction bases: 2. Looked up from germline, CDR1 is SGHDN and CDR2 is FVKESK. The CDR3 spells CASSRDRGAYEQYF. In nucleotides, the CDR3 is TGTGCCAGCAGCCGGGACAGGGGAGCCTACGAGCAGTACTTC.

This chain uses TRBV18 with TRBJ1-5; 7 positions agree with TRBD1. Germline V gives CDR1 KGHSH, CDR2 LQKENI. The V and J ends lost 2 bases and 9 bases, in that order; junction bases with no gene match: 13. This CDR3 contains 16 residues. The DNA of the CDR3 is TGTGCCAGCTCACCAGAAGCGACAGGGTTAGGGATGCCCCAGCATTTT. Translating it yields CASSPEATGLGMPQHF.

This CDR3 reads CASSLDEDRGNIQYF. CDR3 coding DNA: TGTGCCAGCAGCTTGGACGAGGACAGGGGAAACATTCAGTACTTC. V and J are TRBV5-6 and TRBJ2-4; 9 positions agree with TRBD1. This CDR3 contains 15 residues. Germline loops: CDR1 SGHDT, CDR2 YYEEEE. Losses at the gene ends were 0 bases for V and 6 bases for J; bases not matched to a gene: 4. Complete variable domain (other parts from reference TRBV5-6 and TRBJ2-4): DAGVTQSPTHLIKTRGQQVTLRCSPKSGHDTVSWYQQALGQGPQFIFQYYEEEERQRGNFPDRFSGHQFPNYSSELNVNALLLGDSALYLCASSLDEDRGNIQYFGAGTRLSVL.

This chain connects TRBV5-5 to TRBJ1-2; no definite D call. The CDR3 is 14 amino acids. Germline V gene sequence: CDR1 SGHKS, CDR2 YYEKEE (reference sequence). V dropped 9 bases and J dropped 6 bases, with 21 bases sitting between them. In nucleotides, the CDR3 is TGTGCCACCCAAGCACACAGCCGTACTGATGGCTACACCTTC. Encoded protein: CATQAHSRTDGYTF.

Points on this clone: Relative to the germline gene, one junction end is altered; a read error may explain this. The V gene is TRBV7-2, the J gene TRBJ2-6; the D gene is possibly TRBD1 (5 bases). Germline assignment: CDR1 SGHTA and CDR2 FQGNSA. This CDR3 is built from 18 residues. The DNA for the CDR3 is TGTGCCAGCAGCTTAGTCTCAGCCCCCTCCTCTGGGGCCAACGTCCTGGCTTTC. It codes for CASSLVSAPSSGANVLAF.

The genes are TRBV7-9 and TRBJ1-5; a weak D match, TRBD1 (6 bases). The V gene's germline CDR1 is SEHNR and CDR2 FQNEAQ (reference sequence). The CDR3 spans 16 residues. V shed 5 bases and J shed 2 bases, with 16 bases lying between them. As DNA, the CDR3 is TGTGCCAGCAGCGGAGAGGGGGGGACGGGCAATCAGCCCCAGCATTTT. Residues: CASSGEGGTGNQPQHF.

This clone is a singleton in its sample. This chain links TRBV5-1 with TRBJ2-7; D unclear. Germline V gives CDR1 SGHRS, CDR2 YFSETQ. Trimming pared 4 bases from V and 0 bases from J, leaving 11 bases between. This CDR3 comprises 14 residues. The CDR3 spells CASSVQVSSYEQYF. CDR3 DNA sequence: TGCGCCAGCAGCGTCCAGGTGAGCTCCTACGAGCAGTACTTC.

The chain links TRBV7-2 to TRBJ1-2; 8 bases agree with TRBD1. The CDR3 runs to 13 residues. Germline CDR1 and CDR2: SGHTA and FQGNSA. The V segment lost 5 bases and the J segment 8 bases; nucleotides outside the gene matches: 7. CDR3 protein: CASSPGQGRGYTF. The CDR3 DNA is TGTGCCAGCAGCCCTGGACAGGGAAGGGGCTACACCTTC. Supplemented by reference TRBV7-2 and TRBJ1-2, the full variable domain reads GAGVSQSPSNKVTEKGKDVELRCDPISGHTALYWYRQSLGQGLEFLIYFQGNSAPDKSGLPSDRFSAERTGGSVSTLTIQRTQQEDSAVYLCASSPGQGRGYTFGSGTRLTVV.

The chain uses TRBV7-2 and TRBJ2-5, with 10 bases fitting TRBD2. The V gene end was trimmed by 6 bases and the J gene end by 4 bases; junction bases not matched to a gene: 8. Germline V CDR1 and CDR2: SGHTA, FQGNSA. The CDR3 totals 15 residues. The CDR3 reads CASRPSGGAGETQYF. The CDR3 nucleotides are TGTGCCAGCAGGCCGAGCGGGGGGGCAGGAGAGACCCAGTACTTC. The variable domain in full, completed from reference TRBV7-2 and TRBJ2-5, reads GAGVSQSPSNKVTEKGKDVELRCDPISGHTALYWYRQSLGQGLEFLIYFQGNSAPDKSGLPSDRFSAERTGGSVSTLTIQRTQQEDSAVYLCASRPSGGAGETQYFGPGTRLLVL.

This clone was counted a single time. This chain links TRBV7-2 with TRBJ1-2; weak D call: TRBD1 (5 bases). V lost 4 bases, J lost 4 bases, and 13 bases lay in between. CDR1 and CDR2 (germline): SGHTA, FQGNSA. The CDR3 loop spans 14 amino acids. CDR3: CASSSAGYGYGYTF. The CDR3 DNA is TGTGCCAGCAGCTCCGCAGGGTATGGCTATGGCTACACCTTC. Variable domain in full (rest from reference TRBV7-2 and TRBJ1-2): GAGVSQSPSNKVTEKGKDVELRCDPISGHTALYWYRQSLGQGLEFLIYFQGNSAPDKSGLPSDRFSAERTGGSVSTLTIQRTQQEDSAVYLCASSSAGYGYGYTFGSGTRLTVV.

The V gene is TRBV6-5, the J gene TRBJ2-1, with 8 bases identical to TRBD2. This CDR3 has 13 residues. V lost 5 bases to trimming and J lost 14 bases; unmatched junction nucleotides: 11. The germline V gene encodes CDR1 MNHEY and CDR2 SVGAGI. The DNA for the CDR3 is TGTGCCAGCAGTAAAACCGGGACTAGGGACGAGTTCTTC. Protein: CASSKTGTRDEFF.

The chain joins TRBV2 to TRBJ2-3, with 12 positions matching TRBD2. This CDR3 is built from 20 residues. Germline V CDR1 and CDR2: SNHLY, FYNNEI. V shed 4 bases and J 4 bases; nucleotides not matched to a gene: 18. Here the CDR3 reads CASSVGLAGGNHGSADTQYF. CDR3 DNA sequence: TGTGCCAGCAGTGTTGGTCTAGCGGGAGGGAATCACGGGTCCGCAGATACGCAGTATTTT.

CDR3 nucleotides: TGTGCCAGCAGCCAAGAAGGGGGCTACGAGCAGTACGTC. The encoded protein is CASSQEGGYEQYV. This chain joins TRBV4-2 and TRBJ2-7; D may be TRBD1 (6 bases). The germline CDR1 and CDR2 sequences are LGHNA and YNFKEQ. The germline V and J ends were trimmed by 0 bases and 3 bases, with 6 bases remaining between them. This CDR3 comprises 13 residues.

CDR3 bases: TGTGCCAGCAGCCCTACCGGGATTTCGAATGAGCAGTTCTTC. Its translation is CASSPTGISNEQFF. The chain employs TRBV7-8 and TRBJ2-1; the D gene is possibly TRBD2 (5 bases). From germline, CDR1 is SGHVS and CDR2 FQNEAQ. CDR3 size: 14 residues. Trimming cost V 5 bases and J 7 bases, with 15 bases left between them.

The chain recombines TRBV30 with TRBJ1-5; possible D gene TRBD1, 6 bases. CDR3 length: 14 residues. With 0 bases removed from V and 2 bases from J, the gap between germline ends came to 8 bases. The germline gives CDR1 GTSNPN, CDR2 SVGIG (reference sequence). CDR3 sequence reads: CAWSVQGGNQPQHF. CDR3 DNA: TGTGCCTGGAGTGTACAGGGAGGCAATCAGCCCCAGCATTTT.

This clone was observed a handful of times. CDR3 DNA sequence: TGTGCCAGCAGCGTAGGTCGACAGAGCTATGGCTACACCTTC. It specifies CASSVGRQSYGYTF. V gene TRBV9 combines with J gene TRBJ1-2, with D possibly matching TRBD1 (5 bases). From germline, CDR1 is SGDLS and CDR2 YYNGEE. V gave up 0 bases and J gave up 4 bases, with 10 bases separating them. The CDR3 is made up of 14 amino acids. The variable domain in full, completed from reference TRBV9 and TRBJ1-2, reads DSGVTQTPKHLITATGQRVTLRCSPRSGDLSVYWYQQSLDQGLQFLIQYYNGEERAKGNILERFSAQQFPDLHSELNLSSLELGDSALYFCASSVGRQSYGYTFGSGTRLTVV.

This chain joins TRBV7-9 and TRBJ2-1; 12 bases agree with TRBD2. The germline V gene encodes CDR1 SEHNR and CDR2 FQNEAQ (reference sequence). The CDR3 sequence is 19 residues long. Germline trimming cut 6 bases from V and 0 bases from J; bases unmatched to any gene: 12. CDR3 protein: CASRSGTSGSIPSYNEQFF. The DNA of the CDR3 is TGTGCCAGCAGGTCCGGGACTAGCGGGTCGATACCCTCCTACAATGAGCAGTTCTTC.

This chain links TRBV5-6 with TRBJ1-2, with 9 bases identical to TRBD1. CDR1 is SGHDT and CDR2 is YYEEEE in the germline V gene. V gave up 2 bases and J gave up 6 bases; unmatched junction bases: 2. The CDR3 length is 13 residues. The CDR3 nucleotides read TGTGCCAGCAGCTTCTGGGACAGGGATGGCTACACCTTC. Translating it yields CASSFWDRDGYTF.

The table lists this clone with a few counts. This chain connects TRBV19 to TRBJ2-3, with D tentatively TRBD2 (6 bases). V lost 7 bases, J lost 8 bases, and 19 bases lay in between. CDR1 LNHDA and CDR2 SQIVND come from the germline V gene (reference sequence). The CDR3 sequence is 14 residues long. Written as DNA, the CDR3 is TGTGCCAGTAAACCTGGGGGGACGTACGGTACGCAGTATTTT. This codes for CASKPGGTYGTQYF.